The 14 T cell receptor beta chains reported below all come from one sample, sequenced in a study of shared clonotypes between healthy human individuals. Assay used: immunoSEQ multiplex PCR; TCRdb lists only in-frame clones, some missing. The data show roughly 2.5 million clones, with over 85% seen just once and about 0.13% held by the top ten. Sample: naive CD4+ T cells sorted from blood. Stated subset: CD45RA+ positively selected. These receptors all come from a man younger than 35 in good health.

The V call is TRBV7-8, the J call TRBJ2-7; tentative D call: TRBD2 (6 bases). The V end lost 6 bases, the J end lost 2 bases, and 17 bases lay between the germline ends. Germline V gene lookup returns CDR1 SGHVS and CDR2 FQNEAQ. The CDR3 is 15 residues long. CDR3 residues: CASRFWGAGTYEQYF. CDR3 DNA: TGTGCCAGCAGGTTTTGGGGAGCGGGCACCTACGAGCAGTACTTC.

The gene calls are TRBV5-1 and TRBJ2-4; 8 bases line up with TRBD2. The CDR3 extends over 15 amino acids. With V trimmed by 1 base and J by 5 bases, 5 bases remained unmatched. From germline, CDR1 is SGHRS and CDR2 YFSETQ. DNA for the CDR3: TGCGCCAGCAGCTTGTCAAGCGGGAGTGAAAACATTCAGTACTTC. This encodes CASSLSSGSENIQYF.

The gene calls are TRBV27 and TRBJ1-5; TRBD1 matches 8 bases. This CDR3 comprises 14 residues. Germline V gives CDR1 MNHEY, CDR2 SMNVEV (reference sequence). V lost 6 bases to trimming and J lost 4 bases; unmatched junction nucleotides: 5. The CDR3 region has the DNA TGTGCCAGCAGCGCCGGGACAGGTAATCAGCCCCAGCATTTT. Translation: CASSAGTGNQPQHF.

This clone came up once. This sequence joins TRBV15 and TRBJ2-3, with TRBD2 matching 13 bases. The CDR3 consists of 18 residues. CDR1 is LNHNV and CDR2 is YYDKDF in the germline V gene (reference sequence). V gave up 0 bases and J gave up 8 bases; unmatched junction bases: 11. The CDR3 DNA sequence: TGTGCCACCAGCAGAGATCACCACGGGACTAGCGGGGATGGTACGCAGTATTTT. Its translation is CATSRDHHGTSGDGTQYF.

The V and J genes are TRBV10-3 and TRBJ1-4, with D possibly TRBD1 on 6 matching bases. V shed 3 bases and J shed 7 bases, with 9 bases lying between them. Germline CDR1 ENHRY, CDR2 SYGVKD. This CDR3 has 13 amino acids. DNA of the CDR3: TGTGCCATCAGTGACGGGGGGCCTGAAAAACTGTTTTTT. This codes for CAISDGGPEKLFF.

The chain has TRBV7-2 and TRBJ2-7, with D unclear. The CDR3 contains 14 residues. Germline CDR1 SGHTA, CDR2 FQGNSA. V dropped 3 bases and J dropped 2 bases, with 11 bases sitting between them. The CDR3 nucleotides read TGTGCCAGCAGCTTTCCAAATTCAGCCTACGAGCAGTACTTC. Translated: CASSFPNSAYEQYF.

The V gene is TRBV5-6, the J gene TRBJ1-2; D call uncertain. V was shortened by 5 bases and J by 1 base, with 12 bases between the two germline ends. CDR1 and CDR2 (germline): SGHDT, YYEEEE. The CDR3 contains 14 residues. The CDR3 nucleotides are TGTGCCAGCAGTCGTGGAGGATTTAACTATGGCTACACCTTC. Protein product: CASSRGGFNYGYTF.

About this clone itself: In the same sample, other DNA sequences code for this CDR3. The CDR3 loop reads CASGTSGSREQYF. The CDR3 nucleotides read TGTGCCAGCGGGACTAGCGGGAGTCGGGAGCAGTACTTC. The chain has TRBV6-1 and TRBJ2-7, with TRBD2 identical over 14 bases. The CDR3 has 13 residues. Germline V gene sequence: CDR1 MNHNS, CDR2 SASEGT. J lost 7 bases, V lost 8 bases, and 4 bases had no gene match.

The J gene is TRBJ1-5, the V gene TRBV6-6; D possibly corresponds to TRBD1 (5 bases). Per germline, CDR1 MNHNY and CDR2 SVGAGI (reference sequence). V gave up 6 bases and J gave up 9 bases, with 15 bases separating them. This CDR3 has 13 amino acids. CDR3 loop: CASRGTASGPQHF. Here the CDR3 DNA reads TGTGCCAGCAGGGGGACCGCTTCGGGGCCCCAGCATTTT.

As for this clone: Other DNA variants within this sample encode the same CDR3. V is TRBV19 and J is TRBJ2-3; no clear D. Germline lookup yields CDR1 LNHDA and CDR2 SQIVND (reference sequence). The CDR3 spans 13 residues. Trimming pared 6 bases from V and 2 bases from J, leaving 9 bases between. In nucleotides, the CDR3 is TGTGCCAGTAGGGCCTCTTCCACAGATACGCAGTATTTT. This gives the protein CASRASSTDTQYF.

About this clone itself: Additional DNA sequences in this sample encode the identical CDR3. The chain couples TRBV18 to TRBJ2-7, with TRBD1 identical over 11 bases. This CDR3 has 15 amino acids. V lost 3 bases, J lost 4 bases, and 5 bases stayed unmatched. CDR1 and CDR2 from the germline V gene are KGHSH and LQKENI. The CDR3 sequence is CASSPGTGGPYEQYF. The CDR3 DNA follows: TGTGCCAGCTCACCGGGGACAGGGGGTCCTTACGAGCAGTACTTC.

The chain uses TRBV4-3 and TRBJ1-6; D gene ambiguous. Germline V lookup: CDR1 LGHNA, CDR2 YSLEER. CDR3 length: 16 residues. V lost 0 bases, J lost 4 bases, and 10 bases lay in between. The CDR3, as DNA: TGCGCCAGCAGCCAAGAAATAACATTTTATAATTCACCCCTCCACTTT. Encoded protein: CASSQEITFYNSPLHF.

V and J are TRBV7-2 and TRBJ2-7; D is ambiguous. This CDR3 is 14 amino acids long. Looked up from germline, CDR1 is SGHTA and CDR2 is FQGNSA. V was shortened by 4 bases and J by 2 bases, with 12 bases between the two germline ends. The CDR3 sequence: CASSSAGAPYEQYF. The CDR3 nucleotides are TGTGCCAGCAGCTCGGCAGGCGCACCCTACGAGCAGTACTTC.

The chain links TRBV29-1 to TRBJ2-3; weak D call: TRBD2 (6 bases). V lost 2 bases to trimming and J lost 0 bases, with 15 bases between them. This CDR3 spans 16 amino acids. The V gene's germline CDR1 is SQVTM and CDR2 ANQGSEA. CDR3 coding DNA: TGCAGCGTTGAACCCTGGAGGGGACCTAGCACAGATACGCAGTATTTT. Translating it yields CSVEPWRGPSTDTQYF.